One and the same sample provided the 32 T cell receptor beta chains below, sequenced in a study of immune evolution from preneoplasia to lung adenocarcinoma (dated by TCRdb to the early 2020s). Libraries were built with the immunoSEQ multiplex PCR assay. Drawn from immuneACCESS, this table holds only the in-frame rearrangements with V and J called that TCRdb kept. Clones are partly lost; checked studies trace under half to an unresolved V gene and leave the rest unexplained. In all, the sample holds about 4,700 clones, and over 60% of those were seen once. Clones ranked in the top ten supply approximately 8.5% of the sample. Source material: FFPE adjacent normal lung tissue. The source of these receptors is a person aged 55-80 years with lung adenocarcinoma.

The V gene is TRBV9, the J gene TRBJ2-6, with 8 bases that match TRBD2. The CDR3 consists of 20 residues. V shed 0 bases and J 0 bases; nucleotides not matched to a gene: 11. Germline values: CDR1 SGDLS, CDR2 YYNGEE. CDR3 coding DNA: TGTGCCAGCAGCGTAGGGACTACTTGGGGGACTAGCTCTGGGGCCAACGTCCTGACTTTC. It yields the protein CASSVGTTWGTSSGANVLTF.

J is TRBJ2-1 and V is TRBV7-2; 8 bases line up with TRBD1. From germline, CDR1 is SGHTA and CDR2 FQGNSA. V dropped 5 bases and J dropped 7; count of bases not matched to a gene: 16. This CDR3 is 17 amino acids long. Here the CDR3 reads CASSPRHRTGSGNEQFF. The CDR3 nucleotides are TGTGCCAGCAGCCCGCGTCACCGGACAGGGTCTGGGAATGAGCAGTTCTTC.

This chain connects TRBV2 to TRBJ1-5, with 7 bases fitting TRBD1. V lost 8 bases, J lost 2 bases, and 15 bases stayed unmatched. Looked up from germline, CDR1 is SNHLY and CDR2 is FYNNEI. This CDR3 has 17 residues. CDR3 loop: CASASLGLGGGNQPQHF. DNA of the CDR3: TGTGCCAGCGCTTCTCTCGGATTAGGGGGCGGCAATCAGCCCCAGCATTTT.

V gene TRBV14 combines with J gene TRBJ2-5; 9 positions agree with TRBD2. This CDR3 region has 16 residues. Germline V gene lookup returns CDR1 SGHDN and CDR2 FVKESK. With 4 bases clipped from V and 4 bases from J, the junction kept 10 bases outside the gene matches. In nucleotides, the CDR3 is TGTGCCAGCAGCCCAAGGTGGCGGGGGGGCCTAGAGACCCAGTACTTC. It specifies CASSPRWRGGLETQYF.

This chain uses TRBV6-5 with TRBJ2-2; D remains unclear. The germline V gene encodes CDR1 MNHEY and CDR2 SVGAGI. The CDR3 is made up of 15 amino acids. Trimming shortened V by 8 bases and J by 2 bases, and 15 bases separated the two germline ends. The CDR3 DNA reads TGTGCCAGCCGTCAATCTGCAGCTAACACCGGGGAGCTGTTTTTT. It specifies CASRQSAANTGELFF.

The V call is TRBV4-1, the J call TRBJ1-4; TRBD1 matches 9 bases. J lost 8 bases, V lost 0 bases, and 10 bases had no gene match. The CDR3 has 17 residues. Germline assignment: CDR1 MGHRA and CDR2 YSYEKL. Here the CDR3 DNA reads TGCGCCAGCAGCCAAGATCCACAGGGGGCGCAGAGCGAAAAACTGTTTTTT. Translation: CASSQDPQGAQSEKLFF.

V is TRBV7-2 and J is TRBJ2-7, with 10 bases identical to TRBD2. Germline loops: CDR1 SGHTA, CDR2 FQGNSA. The J segment lost 0 bases and the V segment lost 1 base, leaving 6 bases of the junction unmatched. The CDR3 totals 17 residues. The CDR3 DNA is TGTGCCAGCAGCTTAGAAAGCGGGGGGGCTCACTCCTACGAGCAGTACTTC. Translation gives CASSLESGGAHSYEQYF.

A note on this clone: Mismatch with germline at one junction end may stem from a read error. The chain employs TRBV2 and TRBJ1-2; D might be TRBD1 (5 bases). The CDR3 has 11 residues. The germline V gene has CDR1 SNHLY and CDR2 FYNNEI. CDR3 region: CARSIGSGAHF. CDR3 sequence (DNA): TGTGCCAGATCCATAGGCAGTGGGGCCCATTTC.

The J gene is TRBJ1-2, the V gene TRBV14, with a possible D match to TRBD1 (5 bases). Germline-derived CDR1 and CDR2 are SGHDN and FVKESK. This CDR3 is 15 amino acids long. V gave up 0 bases and J gave up 5 bases, with 13 bases separating them. For the CDR3, the DNA is TGTGCCAGCAGCCAAGAGGGGCGCTACGGGTATGGCTACACCTTC. It yields the protein CASSQEGRYGYGYTF.

V and J are TRBV28 and TRBJ1-6; D gene unclear. With 4 bases removed from V and 2 bases from J, the gap between germline ends came to 6 bases. The CDR3 loop spans 14 amino acids. Germline loops: CDR1 MDHEN, CDR2 SYDVKM. The DNA of the CDR3 is TGTGCCAGCAGTTGGGGAGCCTATAATTCACCCCTCCACTTT. Translated, it gives CASSWGAYNSPLHF. Variable domain in full (rest from reference TRBV28 and TRBJ1-6): DVKVTQSSRYLVKRTGEKVFLECVQDMDHENMFWYRQDPGLGLRLIYFSYDVKMKEKGDIPEGYSVSREKKERFSLILESASTNQTSMYLCASSWGAYNSPLHFGNGTRLTVT.

The chain links TRBV5-6 to TRBJ2-7, with unresolved D. Germline V lookup: CDR1 SGHDT, CDR2 YYEEEE. V was pared by 0 bases and J by 8 bases, with 27 bases between. The CDR3 consists of 18 residues. This CDR3 is CASSLGRNRMTRFNQQYF. Here the CDR3 DNA reads TGTGCCAGCAGCTTGGGTCGAAACCGAATGACGCGTTTTAACCAGCAGTACTTC.

The CDR3 spells CASSIERGETQYF. Written as DNA, the CDR3 is TGTGCCAGTAGTATAGAAAGGGGAGAGACCCAGTACTTC. The chain has TRBV19 and TRBJ2-5, with D perhaps TRBD1 (5 bases). Germline V gene lookup returns CDR1 LNHDA and CDR2 SQIVND (reference sequence). V was trimmed by 0 bases and J by 4 bases, leaving 6 bases between them. The CDR3 consists of 13 residues.

The chain is built from TRBV7-3 and TRBJ2-1, with 10 bases lining up with TRBD2. Germline CDR1 reads SGHTA; CDR2 reads FQGTGA. CDR3 length: 15 amino acids. After removal of 5 bases from V and 8 bases from J, the junction contained 9 bases not matched to a gene. The CDR3 coding sequence is TGTGCCAGCAGCCCGGGATCTAGCGGGGGAGATGAGCAGTTCTTC. This gives the protein CASSPGSSGGDEQFF.

The chain couples TRBV11-2 to TRBJ1-5, with 9 bases that match TRBD1. Trimming at V came to 5 bases and at J to 7 bases, leaving 6 bases not matched to a gene. Germline assignment: CDR1 SGHAT and CDR2 FQNNGV. This CDR3 spans 14 amino acids. The CDR3 DNA reads as TGTGCCAGCAGCCTGACAGGGGGGGACCAGCCCCAGCATTTT. It is translated as CASSLTGGDQPQHF.

This chain links TRBV5-8 with TRBJ2-1, with D uncertain. With 0 bases removed from V and 9 bases from J, the gap between germline ends came to 10 bases. Germline CDR1 SGHTS, CDR2 YDEGEE. CDR3 length equals 13 residues. In DNA, the CDR3 is TGTGCCAGCAGCTTGGGTCGGTCCGGTGAGCAGTTCTTC. Amino acids: CASSLGRSGEQFF.

The chain combines TRBV7-9 with TRBJ1-3, with D maybe TRBD1 (6 bases). Germline V gene data show CDR1 as SEHNR and CDR2 as FQNEAQ (reference sequence). This CDR3 has 14 amino acids. With 2 bases removed from V and 4 bases from J, the gap between germline ends came to 9 bases. Written as DNA, the CDR3 is TGTGCCAGCAGCTTAATCGGGGGCGGAAACACCATATATTTT. Amino acid sequence: CASSLIGGGNTIYF.

In regard to this clone: The junction departs from the called germline gene at one end, perhaps through a read error. The chain carries TRBV7-7 and TRBJ2-3; no clear D gene. There are 14 residues in the CDR3. Germline CDR1 and CDR2: SSHAT and FNYEAQ (reference sequence). This CDR3 is CASSQLQGTDTQYF. The DNA of the CDR3 is TGTGCTAGCAGCCAGCTTCAGGGCACAGATACGCAGTATTTT.

V is TRBV4-1 and J is TRBJ1-2; TRBD1 aligns across 7 bases. The CDR3 spans 18 residues. The J segment lost 5 bases and the V segment lost 4 bases, leaving 19 bases of the junction unmatched. Germline-derived CDR1 and CDR2 are MGHRA and YSYEKL. CDR3 sequence reads: CASSPELDRDSFRYGYTF. The CDR3 DNA is TGCGCCAGCAGCCCCGAGCTAGACCGGGACAGCTTTAGGTATGGCTACACCTTC.

V is TRBV5-4 and J is TRBJ1-6; the D is unclear. CDR3 length equals 15 residues. Germline loops: CDR1 SGHNT, CDR2 YYREEE (reference sequence). V lost 4 bases to trimming and J lost 8 bases, with 16 bases between them. The CDR3 sequence is CASSLGVGVDSPLHF. The DNA of the CDR3 is TGTGCCAGCAGCCTGGGAGTCGGGGTCGATTCACCCCTCCACTTT.

This clone was counted between two and nine times. The V and J genes are TRBV19 and TRBJ2-5; the match to TRBD1 covers 8 bases. V was pared by 6 bases and J by 1 base, with 7 bases of the junction left unmatched. The CDR3 consists of 15 residues. Germline lookup yields CDR1 LNHDA and CDR2 SQIVND (reference sequence). The CDR3 reads CASSRGQSPQETQYF. CDR3 nucleotides: TGTGCCAGTAGCAGGGGGCAATCCCCCCAAGAGACCCAGTACTTC. Filled out from reference TRBV19 and TRBJ2-5, the complete variable domain reads DGGITQSPKYLFRKEGQNVTLSCEQNLNHDAMYWYRQDPGQGLRLIYYSQIVNDFQKGDIAEGYSVSREKKESFPLTVTSAQKNPTAFYLCASSRGQSPQETQYFGPGTRLLVL.

This clone is large. For the CDR3, the DNA is TGCAGCGTTGAGGGACAGGGGAACACTGAAGCTTTCTTT. It translates to CSVEGQGNTEAFF. The chain has TRBV29-1 and TRBJ1-1, with 9 positions matching TRBD1. The CDR3 totals 13 residues. CDR1 is SQVTM and CDR2 is ANQGSEA in the germline V gene. The junction had 0 bases not matched to a gene; V was cut back by 3 bases and J by 1 base.

The chain has TRBV30 and TRBJ1-2; a weak D match, TRBD1 (5 bases). The CDR3 sequence is 14 residues long. V was trimmed by 1 base and J by 3 bases, leaving 12 bases between them. Looked up from germline, CDR1 is GTSNPN and CDR2 is SVGIG (reference sequence). In DNA form, the CDR3 reads TGTGCCTGGAGTGAGTGGGGCGTCGACTATGGCTACACCTTC. This sequence encodes CAWSEWGVDYGYTF.

V and J are TRBV18 and TRBJ1-5, with D maybe TRBD1 (5 bases). Germline CDR1 reads KGHSH; CDR2 reads LQKENI. CDR3 length: 13 residues. Trimming left V 2 bases short and J 5 bases short, with 7 bases between. CDR3 loop: CASSPGGDQPQHF. The CDR3 region has the DNA TGTGCCAGCTCACCAGGGGGTGATCAGCCCCAGCATTTT. Variable domain in full (rest from reference TRBV18 and TRBJ1-5): NAGVMQNPRHLVRRRGQEARLRCSPMKGHSHVYWYRQLPEEGLKFMVYLQKENIIDESGMPKERFSAEFPKEGPSILRIQQVVRGDSAAYFCASSPGGDQPQHFGDGTRLSIL.

V and J are TRBV12-5 and TRBJ2-7; D is unclear. CDR1 LGHNT and CDR2 FRNRAP come from the germline V gene. The CDR3 is made up of 17 amino acids. Trimming pared 1 base from V and 4 bases from J, leaving 20 bases between. The CDR3 DNA reads as TGTGCTAGTGGTTTGGCGAGTCTCAGTCTAGGTTATTACGAGCAGTACTTC. Its protein product is CASGLASLSLGYYEQYF.

This chain links TRBV18 with TRBJ1-5; D ambiguous. CDR1 and CDR2 from the germline V gene are KGHSH and LQKENI. The V gene lost 3 bases and the J gene lost 0 bases, with 6 bases spanning the gap. The length of the CDR3 is 14 residues. The CDR3 protein is CASSPGDSNQPQHF. The CDR3 DNA reads as TGTGCCAGCTCACCTGGGGATAGCAATCAGCCCCAGCATTTT.

Details on this clone: Distinct nucleotide sequences in the sample also encode this CDR3. The V and J genes are TRBV5-6 and TRBJ1-5; the match to TRBD1 covers 11 bases. CDR1 is SGHDT and CDR2 is YYEEEE in the germline V gene. Trimming at V came to 3 bases and at J to 1 base, leaving 3 bases not matched to a gene. CDR3 size: 16 residues. The CDR3 DNA is TGTGCCAGCAGCTCCGGGACAGGGGGGAGCAATCAGCCCCAGCATTTT. Translation gives CASSSGTGGSNQPQHF. The full variable domain, rest sourced from reference TRBV5-6 and TRBJ1-5, is DAGVTQSPTHLIKTRGQQVTLRCSPKSGHDTVSWYQQALGQGPQFIFQYYEEEERQRGNFPDRFSGHQFPNYSSELNVNALLLGDSALYLCASSSGTGGSNQPQHFGDGTRLSIL.

V gene TRBV5-4 combines with J gene TRBJ1-2; D might be TRBD1 (5 bases). The CDR3 sequence is 13 residues long. CDR1 and CDR2 (germline): SGHNT, YYREEE (reference sequence). The ends were cut back, 1 base at V and 6 bases at J, with 10 bases in the middle. CDR3: CASSLQGLNGYTF. CDR3 in DNA: TGTGCCAGCAGCTTGCAGGGCTTGAATGGCTACACCTTC. Using reference TRBV5-4 and TRBJ1-2 for the parts outside the CDR3, the full variable domain is ETGVTQSPTHLIKTRGQQVTLRCSSQSGHNTVSWYQQALGQGPQFIFQYYREEENGRGNFPPRFSGLQFPNYSSELNVNALELDDSALYLCASSLQGLNGYTFGSGTRLTVV.

The chain couples TRBV5-1 to TRBJ1-2; TRBD1 aligns across 7 bases. Trimming at V came to 0 bases and at J to 2 bases, leaving 4 bases not matched to a gene. The CDR3 runs to 15 residues. Germline assignment: CDR1 SGHRS and CDR2 YFSETQ. The CDR3 is CASSLAGTANYGYTF. Written as DNA, the CDR3 is TGCGCCAGCAGCTTGGCGGGGACAGCCAACTATGGCTACACCTTC. Complete variable domain (other parts from reference TRBV5-1 and TRBJ1-2): KAGVTQTPRYLIKTRGQQVTLSCSPISGHRSVSWYQQTPGQGLQFLFEYFSETQRNKGNFPGRFSGRQFSNSRSEMNVSTLELGDSALYLCASSLAGTANYGYTFGSGTRLTVV.

CDR3 nucleotides: TGTGCCAGCAGCTCGCCGGCGGGGGGCTACAATGAGCAGTTCTTC. Translation: CASSSPAGGYNEQFF. The chain carries TRBV7-9 and TRBJ2-1; 8 nucleotides line up with TRBD2. V gave up 4 bases and J gave up 3 bases; unmatched junction bases: 5. The CDR3 length is 15 residues. CDR1 is SEHNR, CDR2 FQNEAQ, per germline (reference sequence). Supplemented by reference TRBV7-9 and TRBJ2-1, the full variable domain reads DTGVSQNPRHKITKRGQNVTFRCDPISEHNRLYWYRQTLGQGPEFLTYFQNEAQLEKSRLLSDRFSAERPKGSFSTLEIQRTEQGDSAMYLCASSSPAGGYNEQFFGPGTRLTVL.

The J gene is TRBJ2-7, the V gene TRBV28; TRBD2 agrees at 12 bases. This CDR3 contains 17 residues. Germline V CDR1 and CDR2: MDHEN, SYDVKM. V lost 4 bases and J lost 5; bases outside the gene matches: 12. CDR3 sequence: CASSSRSWLAGGHEQYF. DNA for the CDR3: TGTGCCAGCAGTTCTAGATCTTGGCTAGCGGGGGGGCACGAGCAGTACTTC. Full variable domain (outside the CDR3, taken from reference TRBV28 and TRBJ2-7): DVKVTQSSRYLVKRTGEKVFLECVQDMDHENMFWYRQDPGLGLRLIYFSYDVKMKEKGDIPEGYSVSREKKERFSLILESASTNQTSMYLCASSSRSWLAGGHEQYFGPGTRLTVT.

The chain employs TRBV6-1 and TRBJ1-2; possibly TRBD1 for D (5 bases). Looked up from germline, CDR1 is MNHNS and CDR2 is SASEGT. Trimming cost V 2 bases and J 4 bases, with 8 bases left between them. This CDR3 comprises 13 residues. In nucleotides, the CDR3 is TGTGCCAGCAGTGAACAGGGTTCCTATGGCTACACCTTC. This translates into CASSEQGSYGYTF.

The chain couples TRBV11-2 to TRBJ2-7, with 9 bases matching TRBD1. The CDR3 is 15 residues long. V shed 6 bases and J 2 bases; nucleotides not matched to a gene: 8. Germline V lookup: CDR1 SGHAT, CDR2 FQNNGV. This chain's CDR3 is CASSTGTGRTYEQYF. CDR3 coding DNA: TGTGCCAGCAGTACCGGGACAGGGAGGACCTACGAGCAGTACTTC.